This T cell receptor (beta chain) appears in the sequencing data of a study of T-cell reconstitution after alpha-beta-depleted transplantation in children. General study results and limits: Surviving recipient cells, namely T cells and thymic progenitors, were the source of high day-60 TCRbeta diversity in some patients. Expanded graft clones, several hundred of them, were reportedly the source of alpha-beta T cells about two months after transplant.

The CDR3 sequence is 17 residues long. Trimming cost V 5 bases and J 4 bases; bases outside gene matches: 7. Unique molecular identifiers were used to barcode this TCRbeta library. In TCRdb, the PCR reads were re-called with MiXCR into one record per CDR3 protein. In the table there are 200,000 to 250,000 distinct CDR3 sequences, approximately 10% of which are singletons. This clonotype was detected ten times or more. Its antigen is not identified. The sample was PBMCs, taken before TCRalphabeta/CD19-depleted stem cell transplant. J is TRBJ2-2 and V is TRBV12-3 or TRBV12-4, with 13 bases aligning to TRBD2. The source of this sequence is a child less than two years old with acute myeloid leukemia, due to receive a stem cell transplant. The CDR3 is CASSGLAGVLSTGELFF. The CDR3, as DNA: TGTGCCAGCAGTGGACTAGCGGGAGTGCTTAGCACCGGGGAGCTGTTTTTT.